This TCR beta chain was sequenced for a study of blood T cell repertoires in COVID-19. Turning to the study itself: In each case, the material was cDNA or gDNA derived from T cells, B-cell-depleted T cells, or PBMCs.

CDR3 length: 11 residues. Trimming at V came to 5 bases and at J to 7 bases, leaving 0 bases not matched to a gene. Germline values: CDR1 DFQATT, CDR2 SNEGSKA (reference sequence). TCRdb keeps only in-frame clones here, not all; method: immunoSEQ multiplex PCR. This sample carries roughly 110,000 clones, about 80% of them seen once, and the ten largest clones take about 7.3%. Source material: peripheral blood. This receptor was obtained from a middle-aged woman with acute or convalescent COVID-19. The V gene is TRBV20-1, the J gene TRBJ2-1; 9 positions match TRBD1. CDR3 bases: TGCAGTGCTGGACAGGGGAATGAGCAGTTCTTC. Translating gives CSAGQGNEQFF.